The present T cell receptor beta chain was sequenced within a study of blood T cell repertoires in COVID-19. Original handling: Reference gene primers were amplified, and this amplification served to estimate nucleated cell counts. Assay used: immunoSEQ multiplex PCR; TCRdb lists only in-frame clones, some missing. That table is the source of V, J and clone size, and D and trimming were worked out from the DNA. The data hold approximately 440,000 clones, with 80% to 95% observed a single time. The sequence was collected from a man aged 18 to 30 who had recovered from COVID-19. Sequencing input: PBMCs or T cells enriched from blood (not recorded which).

CDR3 region: CATSRDSGATIYF. The CDR3 DNA reads TGTGCCACCAGCAGAGACTCCGGAGCCACCATATATTTT. The chain links TRBV15 to TRBJ1-3; D is unresolved. The germline V gene has CDR1 LNHNV and CDR2 YYDKDF (reference sequence). The V end was cut by 0 bases, the J end by 9 bases, with 9 bases between. The CDR3 runs to 13 residues.